This T cell receptor (beta chain) stems from a study of blood T cell repertoires in COVID-19. The wider study: Samples came from the United States, Italy and Spain, spanning acute and convalescent COVID-19.

Seattle patients were enrolled during active infection and followed longitudinally. How the authors handled the data: Researchers report that nucleated cell counts were estimated from reference gene primer amplification. Here immunoSEQ multiplex PCR was the method, and the copy in TCRdb shows in-frame clones only, minus some. V and J calls and clone size follow that table, whereas D and trimming were derived from the DNA. The table lists roughly 320,000 clones, about nine tenths of them singletons. From germline, CDR1 is SGHRS and CDR2 YFSETQ. The CDR3 is 15 amino acids. In the case of this clone: One end of the junction varies from germline; a read error may be responsible. Other DNA sequences in this specimen translate into the identical CDR3.

The rearrangement joins TRBV5-1 to TRBJ1-1, with unresolved D. Sequenced input: peripheral blood. The TCR originated in a woman aged 45-59 years with COVID-19, enrolled during active disease. CDR3: CASSPSEVVNTEAFF. The CDR3 nucleotides are TGCGCCAGCAGCCCCTCAGAGGTGGTGAATACTGAAGCTTTCTTT.